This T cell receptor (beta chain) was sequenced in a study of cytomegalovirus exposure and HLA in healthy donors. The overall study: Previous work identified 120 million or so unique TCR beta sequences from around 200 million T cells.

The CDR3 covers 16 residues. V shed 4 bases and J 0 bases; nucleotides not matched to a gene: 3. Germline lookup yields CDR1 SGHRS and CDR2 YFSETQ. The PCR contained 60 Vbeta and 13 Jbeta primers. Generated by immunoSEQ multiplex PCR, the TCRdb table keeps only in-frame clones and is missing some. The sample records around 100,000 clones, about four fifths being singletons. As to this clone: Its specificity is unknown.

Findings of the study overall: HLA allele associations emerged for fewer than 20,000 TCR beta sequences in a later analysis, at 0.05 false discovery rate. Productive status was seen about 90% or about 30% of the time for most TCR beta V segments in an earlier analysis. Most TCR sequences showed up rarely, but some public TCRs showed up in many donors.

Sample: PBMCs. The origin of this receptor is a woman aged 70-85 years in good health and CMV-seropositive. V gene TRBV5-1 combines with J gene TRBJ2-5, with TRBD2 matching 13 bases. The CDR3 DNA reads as TGCGCCAGCAGCAGCGGGACTAGCGGGAACCAAGAGACCCAGTACTTC. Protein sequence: CASSSGTSGNQETQYF. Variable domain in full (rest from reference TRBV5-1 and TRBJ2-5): KAGVTQTPRYLIKTRGQQVTLSCSPISGHRSVSWYQQTPGQGLQFLFEYFSETQRNKGNFPGRFSGRQFSNSRSEMNVSTLELGDSALYLCASSSGTSGNQETQYFGPGTRLLVL.